Below, 15 T cell receptor beta chains from the same sample are listed, as sequenced in a study of T cell repertoires in cytomegalovirus infection. TCRdb recomputed calls from the reads with MiXCR, one row per CDR3 protein. The table has about 830,000 distinct CDR3 sequences, approximately 30% seen once. Their target antigens are unknown. This sample comprised cultured CD8+ T cells from PBMCs, obtained from culture after CMV antigen stimulation. Receptor source: a human donor in good health (CMV status not recorded). Some clones in this sample may be carry-over from other donors' samples.

The gene calls are TRBV7-3 and TRBJ1-5; D might be TRBD1 (6 bases). Per germline, CDR1 SGHTA and CDR2 FQGTGA. The CDR3 has 19 amino acids. Trimming removed 5 bases from V and 0 bases from J, with 23 bases in between. The chain's CDR3 is CASSKVGPGEAYSNQPQHF. In DNA form, the CDR3 reads TGTGCCAGCAGCAAGGTTGGGCCAGGGGAGGCCTATAGCAATCAGCCCCAGCATTTT.

This chain links TRBV7-3 with TRBJ2-1; D remains ambiguous. Germline V gene data show CDR1 as SGHTA and CDR2 as FQGTGA. This CDR3 spans 14 amino acids. V was cut by 3 bases and J by 7 bases, with 13 bases left in between. CDR3 loop: CASSFGPELNEQFF. In nucleotides, the CDR3 is TGTGCCAGCAGCTTCGGGCCAGAATTAAATGAGCAGTTCTTC.

This clonotype appeared a few times. The chain carries TRBV15 and TRBJ2-1; TRBD1 agrees at 7 bases. CDR1 and CDR2 (germline): LNHNV, YYDKDF (reference sequence). J was trimmed by 0 bases and V by 5 bases; bases with no gene match: 16. This CDR3 is built from 19 residues. The CDR3: CATSGGGQVLWGSYNEQFF. DNA of the CDR3: TGTGCCACCAGCGGCGGCGGACAGGTTTTGTGGGGCTCCTACAATGAGCAGTTCTTC.

The V call is TRBV27, the J call TRBJ2-7; D may correspond to TRBD1 or TRBD2 (5 bases each). Germline assignment: CDR1 MNHEY and CDR2 SMNVEV (reference sequence). This CDR3 contains 13 residues. V was clipped by 9 bases and J by 3 bases, with 15 bases between them. The CDR3 DNA is TGTGCCAGGGGGCGGAGGACGGACTACGAGCAGTACGTC. Amino acid sequence: CARGRRTDYEQYV.

The chain joins TRBV23-1 to TRBJ2-3; the D call may be TRBD1 or TRBD2 (6 bases each). TRBV23-1 is identified as an open reading frame with a role that is uncertain. The CDR3 is 18 residues long. Trimming shortened V by 3 bases and J by 2 bases, and 21 bases separated the two germline ends. CDR3 sequence reads: CASSHPRLAGEVTDTQYF. CDR3 DNA: TGCGCCAGCAGTCATCCCCGGTTGGCAGGGGAGGTCACAGATACGCAGTATTTT.

With regard to this clonotype: A much larger clone lies one base from this, so it may be a read error. This sequence joins TRBV7-6 and TRBJ2-1; no clear D gene. The CDR3 has 22 residues. Germline loops: CDR1 SGHVS, CDR2 FNYEAQ. CDR3: CASSLVSQYAGRNRGLGNEQFF. The CDR3 DNA is TGTGCTAGCAGCTTAGTGAGTCAGTACGCAGGCCGGAATCGTGGGTTGGGCAATGAGCAGTTCTTC.

This clonotype was found many times. The genes are TRBV7-6 and TRBJ2-1; the D gene is possibly TRBD1 (6 bases). The length of the CDR3 is 14 residues. V lost 2 bases and J 7 bases, leaving 12 bases between the germline ends. Germline CDR1 and CDR2: SGHVS and FNYEAQ. The CDR3 here is CASSLSTQGNEQFF. DNA for the CDR3: TGTGCCAGCAGCTTATCTACTCAGGGGAATGAGCAGTTCTTC.

The J gene is TRBJ2-5, the V gene TRBV5-6, with 7 bases fitting TRBD2. The CDR3 is made up of 16 amino acids. After removal of 3 bases from V and 2 bases from J, the junction contained 10 bases not matched to a gene. Germline V gene lookup returns CDR1 SGHDT and CDR2 YYEEEE. The CDR3: CASSSAAQGGQETQYF. CDR3 coding DNA: TGTGCCAGCAGCTCCGCGGCGCAGGGAGGGCAAGAGACCCAGTACTTC.

The chain joins TRBV12-3 or TRBV12-4 to TRBJ1-1, with 7 positions matching TRBD1. CDR3 length: 14 amino acids. V trimming: 7 bases; J trimming: 4 bases; junction bases outside the gene matches: 9. CDR3: CASTQTGSSTEAFF. For the CDR3, the DNA is TGTGCCAGCACCCAGACAGGGTCTAGCACTGAAGCTTTCTTT.

Only a few counts were recorded for this clonotype. This chain's CDR3 is CASSLVAGSDTQYF. The CDR3 DNA reads TGTGCCAGCAGTTTAGTAGCCGGGTCAGATACGCAGTATTTT. This rearrangement joins TRBV12-3 or TRBV12-4 to TRBJ2-3; D call uncertain. The CDR3 totals 14 residues. Deletions cut 1 base from V and 4 bases from J, with 9 bases between.

The chain employs TRBV19 and TRBJ2-3; 7 bases are shared with TRBD2. The CDR3 loop spans 12 amino acids. Germline values: CDR1 LNHDA, CDR2 SQIVND (reference sequence). The ends lost 7 bases at V and 5 bases at J; junction bases unmatched: 3. The CDR3 DNA reads as TGTGCCAGTACCACGGGAGGAGATACGCAGTATTTT. Encoded protein: CASTTGGDTQYF.

This clonotype was observed a few times. The CDR3, as DNA: TGTGCCAGCAGATCTGACAGGGGGCGACTCTACGAGCAGTACGTC. This codes for CASRSDRGRLYEQYV. V gene TRBV6-2 or TRBV6-3 combines with J gene TRBJ2-7; TRBD1 matches 10 bases. The CDR3 covers 15 residues. Trimming removed 6 bases from V and 3 bases from J; junction bases left unmatched: 8. CDR1 is MNHEY and CDR2 is SVGEGT in the germline V gene.

This clonotype was found many times. The V call is TRBV7-2, the J call TRBJ2-5; a weak D match, TRBD1 (5 bases). Germline assignment: CDR1 SGHTA and CDR2 FQGNSA. This CDR3 region has 14 residues. V dropped 1 base and J dropped 1 base, with 7 bases sitting between them. The CDR3 reads CASSLDQGQETQYF. DNA of the CDR3: TGTGCCAGCAGCTTAGACCAGGGCCAAGAGACCCAGTACTTC.

The rearrangement uses TRBV6-1 and TRBJ2-5; 12 nucleotides match TRBD2. The CDR3 consists of 17 residues. The germline CDR1 and CDR2 sequences are MNHNS and SASEGT. The J segment lost 2 bases and the V segment lost 5 bases, leaving 9 bases of the junction unmatched. CDR3 loop: CASSSRRLAGAQETQYF. CDR3 coding DNA: TGTGCCAGCAGTTCCCGTAGACTAGCGGGGGCTCAAGAGACCCAGTACTTC.

This chain connects TRBV5-6 to TRBJ2-5; D is ambiguous. The CDR3 spans 17 residues. V was pared by 2 bases and J by 4 bases, with 21 bases between. Germline values: CDR1 SGHDT, CDR2 YYEEEE. CDR3 coding DNA: TGTGCCAGCAGCTTTAAAGACCAGCTTAGCTTAAGAGAGACCCAGTACTTC. Translating gives CASSFKDQLSLRETQYF.